This T cell receptor (beta chain) comes out of a study of T cells after yellow fever vaccination. General study results and limits: A weaker secondary response peaked on day 5, the primary on day 15. Clonotypes shared by both compartments, CD4 and CD8, made up a small share.

TCRdb passed the 5' RACE reads through MiXCR, listing each CDR3 protein once. The sample yields about 340,000 distinct CDR3 sequences, about 12% seen once. Details on this clonotype: What it binds is not known. A much larger clone lies one base from this, so it may be a read error.

The CDR3 runs 12 residues. V lost 7 bases, J lost 5 bases, and 10 bases lay in between. Germline assignment: CDR1 MNHEY and CDR2 SMNVEV (reference sequence). The chain recombines TRBV27 with TRBJ2-3; TRBD2 might be the D (5 bases). The sample consisted of CD4+ T cells sorted from PBMCs, taken 15 days after the yellow fever booster vaccination. This TCR derives from a man between 18 and 35 years old who received the YFV17D yellow fever vaccine. CDR3 protein: CASKTEVDTQYF. CDR3 DNA sequence: TGTGCCAGCAAAACGGAGGTAGATACGCAGTATTTT.